The present entry profiles one TCR beta chain with its context. Its antigen is unidentified. These data originate in a study of T cells in localized non-small cell lung cancer. CDR1 is SNHLY and CDR2 is FYNNEI in the germline V gene. V lost 1 base, J lost 5 bases, and 3 bases lay in between. The CDR3 is 11 residues long. The protocol was immunoSEQ multiplex PCR, while the TCRdb copy is restricted to in-frame clones and leaves out a portion. The sample includes about 30,000 clones, roughly 89% seen only once; the top ten take approximately 7.5%. Findings and caveats of the study: Uninvolved nearby lung showed the greatest T cell clonality, exceeding that found in tumor. Among the top 100 tumor clones, a median about 58 appeared in adjacent lung. Those with higher blood T cell density had longer overall survival. Without multi-region sequencing, intratumor heterogeneity could not be excluded.

The clonotype comes from an older male donor with stage I lung adenocarcinoma. J is TRBJ2-7 and V is TRBV2; D ambiguous. The sequencing used peripheral blood, collected before any cancer treatment. DNA of the CDR3: TGTGCCAGCAGTGAAGAGAACGAGCAGTACTTC. It yields the protein CASSEENEQYF.